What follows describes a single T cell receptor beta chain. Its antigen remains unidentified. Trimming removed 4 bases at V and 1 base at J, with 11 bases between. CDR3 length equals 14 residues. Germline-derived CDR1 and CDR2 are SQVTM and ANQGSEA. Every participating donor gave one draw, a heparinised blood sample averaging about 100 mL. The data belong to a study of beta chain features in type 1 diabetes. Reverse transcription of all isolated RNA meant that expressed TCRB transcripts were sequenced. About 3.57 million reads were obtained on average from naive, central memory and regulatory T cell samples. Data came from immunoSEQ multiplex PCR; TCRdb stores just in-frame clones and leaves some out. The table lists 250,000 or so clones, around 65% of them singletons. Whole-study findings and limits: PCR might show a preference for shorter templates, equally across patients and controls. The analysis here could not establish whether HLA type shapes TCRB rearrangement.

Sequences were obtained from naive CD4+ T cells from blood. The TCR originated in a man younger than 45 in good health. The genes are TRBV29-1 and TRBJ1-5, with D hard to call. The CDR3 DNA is TGCAGCGTTGGGCAAACGGGCAGCAATCAGCCCCAGCATTTT. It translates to CSVGQTGSNQPQHF.